The next 11 T cell receptor beta chains were all read from a single sample in a study. From the RT-PCR reads, TCRdb called clonotypes with MiXCR, one entry per CDR3 protein. The sample has more than 600,000 distinct CDR3 sequences, 14% seen once. Sequenced input: memory CD4+ T cells from blood. The receptors come from a female donor in good health, serving as a healthy control.

This clonotype occurred a few times. The rearrangement uses TRBV6-1 and TRBJ2-4; 9 positions match TRBD1. With 6 bases clipped from V and 0 bases from J, the junction kept 9 bases outside the gene matches. The CDR3 is 17 amino acids. Germline V gene sequence: CDR1 MNHNS, CDR2 SASEGT. DNA for the CDR3: TGTGCCAGCAGCAAACTCGGACAGGGGCTAGCCAAAAACATTCAGTACTTC. This gives the protein CASSKLGQGLAKNIQYF.

This clonotype was observed a handful of times. This rearrangement joins TRBV12-3 or TRBV12-4 to TRBJ2-7; TRBD2 aligns across 13 bases. The CDR3 sequence is 16 residues long. The V gene end was trimmed by 5 bases and the J gene end by 1 base; junction bases not matched to a gene: 5. CDR3 sequence (DNA): TGTGCCAGCAGTCCCGGGACTAGCGGGACATCCTACGAGCAGTACTTC. Amino acid sequence: CASSPGTSGTSYEQYF.

This clonotype occurred a few times. The chain is built from TRBV9 and TRBJ1-1; unclear D gene. This CDR3 is built from 13 residues. Trimming stripped 4 bases from V and 4 bases from J, with 11 bases between. Germline CDR1 and CDR2: SGDLS and YYNGEE. The CDR3: CASSSHEGTEAFF. CDR3 in DNA: TGTGCCAGCAGCTCCCACGAGGGCACTGAAGCTTTCTTT.

This clonotype was counted only a few times. V gene TRBV7-8 combines with J gene TRBJ2-7, with 8 bases aligning to TRBD2. The CDR3 has 15 residues. Germline CDR1 and CDR2: SGHVS and FQNEAQ. V dropped 1 base and J dropped 2; count of bases not matched to a gene: 4. CDR3 sequence: CASSLGLALTYEQYF. CDR3 DNA sequence: TGTGCCAGCAGCTTAGGACTAGCGCTTACCTACGAGCAGTACTTC.

This clonotype showed up just a few times. The rearrangement links TRBV7-8 to TRBJ1-2; tentative D call: TRBD1 (5 bases). V lost 3 bases and J 6 bases, leaving 17 bases between the germline ends. CDR1 is SGHVS, CDR2 FQNEAQ, per germline. The CDR3 runs 15 residues. CDR3 bases: TGTGCCAGCAGCTTCCTTCGGCAGGGAAGGGATGGCTACACCTTC. Translated: CASSFLRQGRDGYTF.

There are many counts of this clonotype. The chain uses TRBV6-5 and TRBJ2-5; possible D gene TRBD1, 6 bases. Trimming left V 6 bases short and J 1 base short, with 12 bases between. Germline values: CDR1 MNHEY, CDR2 SVGAGI. The CDR3 consists of 14 residues. The CDR3 DNA reads as TGTGCCAGCAGCCGGACAGAGAGCCAAGAGACCCAGTACTTC. It translates to CASSRTESQETQYF.

This clonotype was observed a handful of times. The rearrangement uses TRBV3-1 and TRBJ2-5; D might be TRBD1 (5 bases). V lost 1 base and J lost 4, with 13 bases in between. The CDR3 covers 15 residues. CDR1 and CDR2 (germline): LGHDT, YNNKEL (reference sequence). The CDR3 region is CASSQGGSSGETQYF. The CDR3 coding sequence is TGTGCCAGCAGCCAAGGGGGCTCATCGGGAGAGACCCAGTACTTC.

This clonotype has just a few counts. The chain recombines TRBV30 with TRBJ2-1; 8 nucleotides line up with TRBD2. From germline, CDR1 is GTSNPN and CDR2 SVGIG (reference sequence). The length of the CDR3 is 13 residues. Trimming at V came to 2 bases and at J to 7 bases, leaving 4 bases not matched to a gene. This chain's CDR3 is CAWSPGLVNEQFF. In DNA form, the CDR3 reads TGTGCCTGGAGTCCGGGACTAGTTAATGAGCAGTTCTTC.

This clonotype was seen a handful of times. This chain joins TRBV4-3 and TRBJ1-6; D is perhaps TRBD1 (6 bases). V was clipped by 2 bases and J by 5 bases, with 13 bases between them. Germline-derived CDR1 and CDR2 are LGHNA and YSLEER. The CDR3 covers 16 residues. In DNA form, the CDR3 reads TGCGCCAGCAGCCAATCACAGGGCGAGGATAATTCACCCCTCCACTTT. Translating gives CASSQSQGEDNSPLHF.

The CDR3 sequence: CSAKGQGAGIYEQYF. CDR3 DNA sequence: TGCAGTGCCAAGGGACAGGGGGCGGGTATCTACGAGCAGTACTTC. The J gene is TRBJ2-7, the V gene TRBV20-1, with TRBD1 matching 12 bases. The germline gives CDR1 DFQATT, CDR2 SNEGSKA (reference sequence). V gave up 6 bases and J gave up 3 bases; unmatched junction bases: 9. The CDR3 spans 15 residues.

The chain carries TRBV2 and TRBJ2-7; 11 bases agree with TRBD2. This CDR3 has 14 amino acids. V lost 4 bases to trimming and J lost 2 bases; unmatched junction nucleotides: 1. Germline CDR1 and CDR2: SNHLY and FYNNEI. CDR3 DNA: TGTGCCAGCAGTGGACTAGCGGGGCCCTACGAGCAGTACTTC. It specifies CASSGLAGPYEQYF. Full variable domain (missing parts from reference TRBV2 and TRBJ2-7): EPEVTQTPSHQVTQMGQEVILRCVPISNHLYFYWYRQILGQKVEFLVSFYNNEISEKSEIFDDQFSVERPDGSNFTLKIRSTKLEDSAMYFCASSGLAGPYEQYFGPGTRLTVT.